There are a few counts of the clone carrying this TCR beta chain. Its target is unknown. Germline V gene lookup returns CDR1 SGHRS and CDR2 YFSETQ. CDR3 length equals 14 residues. V trimming: 7 bases; J trimming: 1 base; junction bases outside the gene matches: 5. The data belong to a study of cytomegalovirus exposure and HLA in healthy donors. The wider study: Sequencing of about 179 million T cells in an earlier analysis found 100 million to 140 million unique TCR beta sequences. Genotyping showed around 81% of a few hundred donors falling in the Caucasian-associated ancestry cluster. Regarding the study as a whole: Segments of the TCR beta V type were, in most cases, productive about 90% or about 30% of the time in an earlier analysis.

This PCR relied on a set of 60 Vbeta primers and 13 Jbeta primers. Method: immunoSEQ multiplex PCR; TCRdb's copy keeps in-frame clones and lacks some. The table records around 170,000 clones, 82% of them present only once. Sequenced input: PBMCs. The rearrangement uses TRBV5-1 and TRBJ2-1; 7 nucleotides line up with TRBD1. The receptor was derived from a woman aged 18-29 years in good health and CMV-seronegative. The CDR3, as DNA: TGCGCCAGCGGCCCGGGACAGTCCTACAATGAGCAGTTCTTC. It translates to CASGPGQSYNEQFF.